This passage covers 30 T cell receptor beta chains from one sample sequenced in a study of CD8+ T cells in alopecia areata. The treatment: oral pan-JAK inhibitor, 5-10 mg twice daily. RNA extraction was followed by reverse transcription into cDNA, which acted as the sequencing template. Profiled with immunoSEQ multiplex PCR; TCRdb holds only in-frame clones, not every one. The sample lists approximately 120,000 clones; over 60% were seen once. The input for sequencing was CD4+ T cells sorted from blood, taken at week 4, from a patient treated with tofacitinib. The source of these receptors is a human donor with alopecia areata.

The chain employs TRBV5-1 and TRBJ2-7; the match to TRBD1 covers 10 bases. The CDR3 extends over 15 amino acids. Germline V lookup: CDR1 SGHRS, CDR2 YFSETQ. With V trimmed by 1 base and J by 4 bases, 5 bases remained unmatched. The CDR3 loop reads CASSLRTGGQYEQYF. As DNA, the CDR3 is TGCGCCAGCAGCTTGAGGACAGGGGGGCAATACGAGCAGTACTTC.

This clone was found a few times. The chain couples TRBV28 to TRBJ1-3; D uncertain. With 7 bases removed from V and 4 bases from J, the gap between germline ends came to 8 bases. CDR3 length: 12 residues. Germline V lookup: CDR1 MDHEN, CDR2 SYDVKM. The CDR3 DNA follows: TGTGCCAGCAACGCTTTCGGAAACACCATATATTTT. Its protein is CASNAFGNTIYF.

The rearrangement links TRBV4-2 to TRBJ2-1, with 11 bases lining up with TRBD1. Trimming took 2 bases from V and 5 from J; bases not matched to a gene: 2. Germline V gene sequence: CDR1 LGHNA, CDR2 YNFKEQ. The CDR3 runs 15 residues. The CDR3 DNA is TGTGCCAGCAGCCAAAGGGACAGGGGGAACAATGAGCAGTTCTTC. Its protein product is CASSQRDRGNNEQFF.

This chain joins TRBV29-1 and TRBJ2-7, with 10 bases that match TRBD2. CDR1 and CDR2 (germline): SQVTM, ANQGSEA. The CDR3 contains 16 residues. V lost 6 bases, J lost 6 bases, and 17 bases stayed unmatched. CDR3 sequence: CSVEQSPKLAGGEQYF. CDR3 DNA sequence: TGCAGCGTCGAGCAGAGTCCAAAGTTAGCGGGAGGCGAGCAGTACTTC.

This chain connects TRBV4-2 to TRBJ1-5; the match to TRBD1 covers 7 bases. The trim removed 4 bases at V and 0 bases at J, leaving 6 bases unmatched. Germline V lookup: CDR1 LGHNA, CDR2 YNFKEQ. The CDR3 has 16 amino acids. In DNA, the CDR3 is TGTGCCAGCAGCCTTAGACAGGGTACTAGCAATCAGCCCCAGCATTTT. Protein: CASSLRQGTSNQPQHF.

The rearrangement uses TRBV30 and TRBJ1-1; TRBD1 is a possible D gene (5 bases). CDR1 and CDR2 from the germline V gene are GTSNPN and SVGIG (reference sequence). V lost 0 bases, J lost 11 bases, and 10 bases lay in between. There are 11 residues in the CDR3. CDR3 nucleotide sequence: TGTGCCTGGAGTGTACGAGGGGTTGCTTTCTTT. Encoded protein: CAWSVRGVAFF.

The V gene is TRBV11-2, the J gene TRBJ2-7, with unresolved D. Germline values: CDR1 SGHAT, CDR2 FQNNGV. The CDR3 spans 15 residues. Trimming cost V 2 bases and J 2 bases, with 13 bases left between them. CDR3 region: CASSLSSGRTYEQYF. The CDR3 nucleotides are TGTGCCAGCAGCTTATCAAGTGGCAGGACCTACGAGCAGTACTTC.

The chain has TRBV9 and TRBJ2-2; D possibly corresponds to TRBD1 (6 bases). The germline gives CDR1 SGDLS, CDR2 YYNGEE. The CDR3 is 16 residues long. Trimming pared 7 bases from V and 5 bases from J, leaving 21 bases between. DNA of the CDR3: TGTGCCAGCGAGAAGAATTCAGGGGCCCGGACCGGGGAGCTGTTTTTT. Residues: CASEKNSGARTGELFF.

CDR3 in DNA: TGTGCCGCTGGGGGAGATACGCAGTATTTT. This gives the protein CAAGGDTQYF. V gene TRBV13 combines with J gene TRBJ2-3; D possibly matches TRBD1 or TRBD2 (5 bases each). The germline V gene encodes CDR1 PRHDT and CDR2 FYEKMQ (reference sequence). The ends were cut back, 11 bases at V and 5 bases at J, with 8 bases in the middle. The CDR3 sequence is 10 residues long.

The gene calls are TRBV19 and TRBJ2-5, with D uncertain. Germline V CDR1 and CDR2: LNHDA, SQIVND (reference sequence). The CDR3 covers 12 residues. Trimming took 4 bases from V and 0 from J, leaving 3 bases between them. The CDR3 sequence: CASSKDQETQYF. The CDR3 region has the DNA TGTGCCAGTAGTAAAGACCAAGAGACCCAGTACTTC. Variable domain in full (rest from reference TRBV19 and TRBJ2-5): DGGITQSPKYLFRKEGQNVTLSCEQNLNHDAMYWYRQDPGQGLRLIYYSQIVNDFQKGDIAEGYSVSREKKESFPLTVTSAQKNPTAFYLCASSKDQETQYFGPGTRLLVL.

CDR3 bases: TGCGCCAGCAGTATCGGTAGGAGCGAGACCCAGTACTTC. The encoded protein is CASSIGRSETQYF. The chain uses TRBV5-1 and TRBJ2-5; D is unclear. Between the trimmed V and J ends, which lost 5 bases and 5 bases, there was a span of 13 bases. CDR1 and CDR2 from the germline V gene are SGHRS and YFSETQ. CDR3 size: 13 residues.

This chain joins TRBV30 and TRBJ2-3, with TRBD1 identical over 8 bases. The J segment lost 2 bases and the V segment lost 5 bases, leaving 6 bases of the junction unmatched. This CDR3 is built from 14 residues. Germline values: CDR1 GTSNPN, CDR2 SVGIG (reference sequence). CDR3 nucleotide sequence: TGTGCCTGGGGACAGGGAACCGACACAGATACGCAGTATTTT. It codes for CAWGQGTDTDTQYF.

DNA for the CDR3: TGTGCCAGCAGGGGGACAGGGGGCGCGTTAGCTGAAGCTTTCTTT. This translates into CASRGTGGALAEAFF. The V and J genes are TRBV28 and TRBJ1-1, with TRBD1 matching 12 bases. From germline, CDR1 is MDHEN and CDR2 SYDVKM. Trimming took 6 bases from V and 6 from J; bases not matched to a gene: 8. The CDR3 is 15 residues long.

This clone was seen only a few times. This CDR3 is CASSAQAGGSTGELFF. In DNA, the CDR3 is TGTGCCAGCAGTGCGCAAGCGGGAGGGTCCACCGGGGAGCTGTTTTTT. The V call is TRBV2, the J call TRBJ2-2; 10 bases fit TRBD2. The CDR3 is 16 amino acids. V shed 4 bases and J 4 bases; nucleotides not matched to a gene: 6. The germline V gene has CDR1 SNHLY and CDR2 FYNNEI.

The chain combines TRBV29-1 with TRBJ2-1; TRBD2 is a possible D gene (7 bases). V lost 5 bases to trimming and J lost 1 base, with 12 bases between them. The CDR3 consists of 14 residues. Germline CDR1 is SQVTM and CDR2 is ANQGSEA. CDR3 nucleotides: TGCAGCGTTCGCAGGGGAGGGTCCTACAATGAGCAGTTCTTC. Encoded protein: CSVRRGGSYNEQFF.

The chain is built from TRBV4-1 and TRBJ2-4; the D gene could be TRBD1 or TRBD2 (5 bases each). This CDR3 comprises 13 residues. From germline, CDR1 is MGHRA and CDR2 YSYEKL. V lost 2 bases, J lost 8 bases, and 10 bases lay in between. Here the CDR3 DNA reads TGCGCCAGCAGCCAACGGGACGAAGACATTCAGTACTTC. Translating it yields CASSQRDEDIQYF.

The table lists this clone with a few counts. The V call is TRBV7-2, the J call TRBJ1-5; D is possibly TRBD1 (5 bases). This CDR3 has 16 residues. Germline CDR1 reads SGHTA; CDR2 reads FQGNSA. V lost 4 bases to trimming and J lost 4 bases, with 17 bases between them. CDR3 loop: CASSSGPTKPNQPQHF. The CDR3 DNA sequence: TGTGCCAGCAGCTCGGGACCGACTAAGCCTAATCAGCCCCAGCATTTT.

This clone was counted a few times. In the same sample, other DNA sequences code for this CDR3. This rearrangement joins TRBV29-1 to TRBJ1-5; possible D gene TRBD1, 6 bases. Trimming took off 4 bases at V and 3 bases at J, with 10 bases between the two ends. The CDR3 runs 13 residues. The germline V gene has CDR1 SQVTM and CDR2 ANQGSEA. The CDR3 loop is CSVGQGYNQPQHF. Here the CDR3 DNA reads TGCAGCGTTGGGCAGGGGTACAATCAGCCCCAGCATTTT.

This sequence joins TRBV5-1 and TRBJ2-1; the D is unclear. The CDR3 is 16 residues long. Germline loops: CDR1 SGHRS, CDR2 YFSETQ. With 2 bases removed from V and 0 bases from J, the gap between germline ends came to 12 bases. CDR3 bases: TGCGCCAGCAGCTTAACCGGGCGGTACTCCTACAATGAGCAGTTCTTC. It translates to CASSLTGRYSYNEQFF.

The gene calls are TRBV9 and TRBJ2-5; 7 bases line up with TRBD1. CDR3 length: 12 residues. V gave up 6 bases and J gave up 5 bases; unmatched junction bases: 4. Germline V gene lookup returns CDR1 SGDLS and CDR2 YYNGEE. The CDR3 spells CASNTGEETQYF. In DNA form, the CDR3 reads TGTGCCAGCAACACAGGGGAGGAGACCCAGTACTTC.

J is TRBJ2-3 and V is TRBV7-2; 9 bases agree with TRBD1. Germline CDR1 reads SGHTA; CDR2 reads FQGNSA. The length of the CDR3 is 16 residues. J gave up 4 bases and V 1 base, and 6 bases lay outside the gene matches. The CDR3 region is CASSLGDRGVADTQYF. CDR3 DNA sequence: TGTGCCAGCAGCTTAGGAGACAGGGGGGTCGCAGATACGCAGTATTTT.

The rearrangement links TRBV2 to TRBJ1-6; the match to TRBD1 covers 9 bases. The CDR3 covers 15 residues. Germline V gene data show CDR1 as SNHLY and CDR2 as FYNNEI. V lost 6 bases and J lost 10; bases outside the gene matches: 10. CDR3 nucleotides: TGTGCCAGCAGAGACCCGGGACAGGGCCGATCACCCCTCCACTTT. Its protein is CASRDPGQGRSPLHF.

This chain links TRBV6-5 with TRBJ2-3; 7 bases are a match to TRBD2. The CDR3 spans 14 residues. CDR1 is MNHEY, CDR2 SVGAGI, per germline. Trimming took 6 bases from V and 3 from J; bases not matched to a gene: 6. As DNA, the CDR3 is TGTGCCAGCAGCAGGGAGGGCGAGACAGATACGCAGTATTTT. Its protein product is CASSREGETDTQYF.

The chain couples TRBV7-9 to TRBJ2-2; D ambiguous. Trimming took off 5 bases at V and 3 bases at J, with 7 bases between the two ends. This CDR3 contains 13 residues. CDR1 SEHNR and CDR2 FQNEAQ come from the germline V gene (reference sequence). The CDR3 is CASSPGYTGELFF. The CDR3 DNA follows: TGTGCCAGCAGCCCGGGTTACACCGGGGAGCTGTTTTTT.

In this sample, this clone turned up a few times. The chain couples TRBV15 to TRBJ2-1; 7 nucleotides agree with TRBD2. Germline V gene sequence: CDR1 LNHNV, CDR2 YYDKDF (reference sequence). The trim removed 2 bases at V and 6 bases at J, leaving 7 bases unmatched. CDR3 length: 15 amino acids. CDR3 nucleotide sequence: TGTGCCACCAGCAGATCTAGCGGTGAAGCCAATGAGCAGTTCTTC. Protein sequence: CATSRSSGEANEQFF.

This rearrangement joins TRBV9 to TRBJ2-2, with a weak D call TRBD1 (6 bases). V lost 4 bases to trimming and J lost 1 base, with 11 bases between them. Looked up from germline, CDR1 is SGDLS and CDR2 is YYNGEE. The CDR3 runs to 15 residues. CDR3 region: CASSLGHLNTGELFF. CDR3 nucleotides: TGTGCCAGCAGCCTGGGACATCTGAACACCGGGGAGCTGTTTTTT.

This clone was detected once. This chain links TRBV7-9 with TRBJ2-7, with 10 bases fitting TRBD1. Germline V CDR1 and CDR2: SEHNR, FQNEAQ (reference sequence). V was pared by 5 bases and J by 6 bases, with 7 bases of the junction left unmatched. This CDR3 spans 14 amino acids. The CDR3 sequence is CASSETGGHGEQYF. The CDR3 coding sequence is TGTGCCAGCAGCGAGACAGGGGGCCACGGCGAGCAGTACTTC.

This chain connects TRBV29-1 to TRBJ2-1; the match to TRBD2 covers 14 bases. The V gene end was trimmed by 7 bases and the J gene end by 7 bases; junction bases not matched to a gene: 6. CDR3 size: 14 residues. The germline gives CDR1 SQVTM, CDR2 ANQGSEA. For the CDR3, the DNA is TGCAGCGCCATGACTAGCGGGGGGGATAATGAGCAGTTCTTC. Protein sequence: CSAMTSGGDNEQFF.

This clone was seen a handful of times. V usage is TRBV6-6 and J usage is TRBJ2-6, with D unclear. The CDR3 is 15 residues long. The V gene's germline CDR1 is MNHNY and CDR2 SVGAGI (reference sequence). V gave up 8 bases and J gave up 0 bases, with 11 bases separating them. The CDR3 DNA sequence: TGTGCCAGCTCCGGCGGATACTCTGGGGCCAACGTCCTGACTTTC. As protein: CASSGGYSGANVLTF.

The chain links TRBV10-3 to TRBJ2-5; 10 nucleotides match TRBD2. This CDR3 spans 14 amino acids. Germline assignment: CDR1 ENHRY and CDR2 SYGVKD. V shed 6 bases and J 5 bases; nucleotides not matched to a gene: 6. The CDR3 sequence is CAIREAGGHETQYF. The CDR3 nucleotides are TGTGCCATCAGAGAAGCGGGGGGGCATGAGACCCAGTACTTC.